This entry lists 27 T cell receptor beta chains sequenced from one sample in a study of shared clonotypes between healthy human individuals. Libraries were prepared by immunoSEQ multiplex PCR; TCRdb keeps only in-frame clonotypes and omits some of them. The sample lists roughly 520,000 clones; 95% to 97% were seen once. What was sequenced was naive CD4+ T cells sorted from blood. Subset defined: CD45RA+ positively selected. The receptors were sampled from a woman aged 30 to 39 in good health.

The J gene is TRBJ2-1, the V gene TRBV2; tentatively, D is TRBD1 (7 bases). The CDR3 runs to 15 residues. Germline CDR1 SNHLY, CDR2 FYNNEI. Trimming took 6 bases from V and 1 from J, leaving 13 bases between them. The CDR3 coding sequence is TGTGCCAGCAGAGATGCAGGGGGGTCCTACAATGAGCAGTTCTTC. Translated, it gives CASRDAGGSYNEQFF.

This chain uses TRBV6-5 with TRBJ2-7; D possibly corresponds to TRBD1 (6 bases). The V and J ends lost 0 bases and 9 bases respectively, with 18 bases between them. This CDR3 is built from 15 residues. Germline-derived CDR1 and CDR2 are MNHEY and SVGAGI. The CDR3 reads CASSYSKGPGAGQYF. The CDR3 DNA is TGTGCCAGCAGTTACTCAAAGGGCCCAGGGGCCGGGCAGTACTTC.

As for this clone: Additional DNA sequences in this sample encode the identical CDR3. This chain joins TRBV28 and TRBJ1-3, with D unclear. Germline V gives CDR1 MDHEN, CDR2 SYDVKM. The CDR3 has 13 residues. V was pared by 2 bases and J by 0 bases, with 2 bases between. The CDR3 region is CASSLDSGNTIYF. CDR3 nucleotides: TGTGCCAGCAGTTTAGACTCTGGAAACACCATATATTTT.

This clone was detected only once. The gene calls are TRBV14 and TRBJ2-3; TRBD1 matches 7 bases. The junction had 18 bases not matched to a gene; V was cut back by 4 bases and J by 8 bases. The CDR3 sequence is 17 residues long. Per the germline V gene, CDR1 is SGHDN and CDR2 is FVKESK. CDR3 sequence: CASSPKTGTDFFATQYF. The DNA of the CDR3 is TGTGCCAGCAGCCCAAAAACCGGGACAGATTTTTTTGCTACGCAGTATTTT.

This chain connects TRBV30 to TRBJ2-1; 8 bases are a match to TRBD1. J gave up 7 bases and V 4 bases, and 12 bases lay outside the gene matches. CDR3 length: 15 amino acids. Germline loops: CDR1 GTSNPN, CDR2 SVGIG (reference sequence). This CDR3 reads CAWKTLQGALNEQFF. CDR3 in DNA: TGTGCCTGGAAAACTCTTCAGGGGGCGTTAAATGAGCAGTTCTTC. Combining the CDR3 with reference TRBV30 and TRBJ2-1 gives the whole variable domain SQTIHQWPATLVQPVGSPLSLECTVEGTSNPNLYWYRQAAGRGLQLLFYSVGIGQISSEVPQNLSASRPQDRQFILSSKKLLLSDSGFYLCAWKTLQGALNEQFFGPGTRLTVL.

The rearrangement uses TRBV6-5 and TRBJ1-4, with TRBD1 identical over 10 bases. The CDR3 has 15 amino acids. J was trimmed by 7 bases and V by 4 bases; bases with no gene match: 6. Germline V gene sequence: CDR1 MNHEY, CDR2 SVGAGI. This chain's CDR3 is CASSSRQGAGEKLFF. The DNA for the CDR3 is TGTGCCAGCAGTTCTCGACAGGGGGCGGGTGAAAAACTGTTTTTT.

J is TRBJ1-2 and V is TRBV28; D call uncertain. Trimming shortened V by 6 bases and J by 2 bases, and 10 bases separated the two germline ends. Germline loops: CDR1 MDHEN, CDR2 SYDVKM. CDR3 length: 13 residues. The CDR3, as DNA: TGTGCCAGCAGGGAGGGTTCCAACTATGGCTACACCTTC. It is translated as CASREGSNYGYTF.

The rearrangement joins TRBV29-1 to TRBJ2-4; D unresolved. V lost 4 bases and J 0 bases, leaving 7 bases between the germline ends. Per germline, CDR1 SQVTM and CDR2 ANQGSEA. The CDR3 runs 13 residues. The CDR3 sequence: CSVVGLAKNIQYF. The CDR3 DNA is TGCAGCGTTGTAGGTCTAGCCAAAAACATTCAGTACTTC.

The J gene is TRBJ1-5, the V gene TRBV5-6; 9 bases line up with TRBD1. Germline V gene sequence: CDR1 SGHDT, CDR2 YYEEEE. This CDR3 has 16 amino acids. After removal of 2 bases from V and 2 bases from J, the junction contained 5 bases not matched to a gene. This chain's CDR3 is CASSFYGTGRNQPQHF. CDR3 nucleotide sequence: TGTGCCAGCAGCTTCTACGGGACAGGGCGCAATCAGCCCCAGCATTTT.

The chain recombines TRBV19 with TRBJ1-5, with a weak D call TRBD1 (5 bases). Between the trimmed V and J ends, which lost 3 bases and 7 bases, there was a span of 22 bases. The CDR3 is 17 amino acids. Germline V gene sequence: CDR1 LNHDA, CDR2 SQIVND (reference sequence). The CDR3 DNA sequence: TGTGCCAGTAGTATTTTAGGCCAGGGAACCGGTCGGCAGCCCCAGCATTTT. This encodes CASSILGQGTGRQPQHF. Complete variable domain (other parts from reference TRBV19 and TRBJ1-5): DGGITQSPKYLFRKEGQNVTLSCEQNLNHDAMYWYRQDPGQGLRLIYYSQIVNDFQKGDIAEGYSVSREKKESFPLTVTSAQKNPTAFYLCASSILGQGTGRQPQHFGDGTRLSIL.

Comments on this clone: This sample includes further DNA sequences coding for the same CDR3. CDR3 protein: CASSPGNQPQHF. The DNA of the CDR3 is TGTGCCAGCTCACCAGGAAATCAGCCCCAGCATTTT. The genes are TRBV18 and TRBJ1-5, with unresolved D. The V gene lost 2 bases and the J gene lost 4 bases, with 3 bases spanning the gap. The germline V gene has CDR1 KGHSH and CDR2 LQKENI. The CDR3 sequence is 12 residues long.

The chain is built from TRBV5-4 and TRBJ2-3; D possibly matches TRBD1 or TRBD2 (7 bases each). The length of the CDR3 is 14 residues. Trimming shortened V by 0 bases and J by 8 bases, and 13 bases separated the two germline ends. From germline, CDR1 is SGHNT and CDR2 YYREEE (reference sequence). The CDR3 region has the DNA TGTGCCAGCAGCTTGGCCGACAGGGAGGGTACGCAGTATTTT. It yields the protein CASSLADREGTQYF.

J is TRBJ1-5 and V is TRBV28, with TRBD1 identical over 7 bases. In germline, CDR1 is MDHEN, CDR2 SYDVKM. The CDR3 consists of 15 residues. V gave up 2 bases and J gave up 7 bases; unmatched junction bases: 8. The CDR3 region is CASSLLGQGEQPQHF. The CDR3, as DNA: TGTGCCAGCAGTTTACTCGGGCAGGGGGAACAGCCCCAGCATTTT.

V usage is TRBV18 and J usage is TRBJ1-5; D gene unclear. CDR3 length: 15 amino acids. CDR1 and CDR2 from the germline V gene are KGHSH and LQKENI. V shed 1 base and J shed 6 bases, with 13 bases lying between them. CDR3 coding DNA: TGTGCCAGCTCACCACTTTCCGGGGATCGTCAGCCCCAGCATTTT. It yields the protein CASSPLSGDRQPQHF.

The chain joins TRBV5-4 to TRBJ1-1; 7 nucleotides match TRBD1. The germline gives CDR1 SGHNT, CDR2 YYREEE (reference sequence). V was pared by 0 bases and J by 0 bases, with 2 bases of the junction left unmatched. The CDR3 is made up of 15 amino acids. CDR3 DNA: TGTGCCAGCAGCTTGGGACAGGGCATGAACACTGAAGCTTTCTTT. This gives the protein CASSLGQGMNTEAFF. Using reference TRBV5-4 and TRBJ1-1 for the parts outside the CDR3, the full variable domain is ETGVTQSPTHLIKTRGQQVTLRCSSQSGHNTVSWYQQALGQGPQFIFQYYREEENGRGNFPPRFSGLQFPNYSSELNVNALELDDSALYLCASSLGQGMNTEAFFGQGTRLTVV.

This chain connects TRBV7-9 to TRBJ2-1; D is unresolved. The V gene's germline CDR1 is SEHNR and CDR2 FQNEAQ (reference sequence). Trimming took 0 bases from V and 9 from J, leaving 12 bases between them. CDR3 size: 14 residues. CDR3 nucleotides: TGTGCCAGCAGCTTAGCGGTCAAAACCGGTGAGCAGTTCTTC. Its translation is CASSLAVKTGEQFF.

The chain combines TRBV5-4 with TRBJ2-1, with D possibly TRBD1 on 6 matching bases. V lost 4 bases to trimming and J lost 0 bases, with 11 bases between them. This CDR3 has 15 amino acids. Germline CDR1 SGHNT, CDR2 YYREEE (reference sequence). The DNA of the CDR3 is TGTGCCAGCAGCGAGGGACAAAACTCCTACAATGAGCAGTTCTTC. Translation: CASSEGQNSYNEQFF.

This rearrangement joins TRBV6-5 to TRBJ2-2; D not resolved. Trimming pared 5 bases from V and 2 bases from J, leaving 6 bases between. CDR3 length: 13 residues. CDR1 MNHEY and CDR2 SVGAGI come from the germline V gene. The CDR3 nucleotides read TGTGCCAGCAGTATAAGAAACACCGGGGAGCTGTTTTTT. Encoded protein: CASSIRNTGELFF.

V gene TRBV5-1 combines with J gene TRBJ1-1, with unresolved D. This CDR3 region has 14 residues. V lost 0 bases, J lost 4 bases, and 10 bases lay in between. CDR1 is SGHRS and CDR2 is YFSETQ in the germline V gene. The CDR3 is CASSLEVGGTEAFF. CDR3 coding DNA: TGCGCCAGCAGCTTGGAGGTCGGCGGCACTGAAGCTTTCTTT.

The rearrangement uses TRBV14 and TRBJ2-7; D is perhaps TRBD2 (6 bases). Germline loops: CDR1 SGHDN, CDR2 FVKESK. The CDR3 has 14 residues. Between the trimmed V and J ends, which lost 2 bases and 4 bases, there was a span of 12 bases. The CDR3, as DNA: TGTGCCAGCAGCCAACTGGACTATAGATACGAGCAGTACTTC. Protein: CASSQLDYRYEQYF.

The chain couples TRBV19 to TRBJ2-7; a possible D gene is TRBD2 (6 bases). V shed 6 bases and J shed 7 bases, with 19 bases lying between them. CDR1 is LNHDA, CDR2 SQIVND, per germline (reference sequence). The CDR3 covers 14 residues. Here the CDR3 reads CASRGPGRGLEQYF. The CDR3 DNA sequence: TGTGCCAGTAGAGGTCCCGGGAGAGGGTTGGAGCAGTACTTC.

The chain employs TRBV28 and TRBJ2-6, with D tentatively TRBD1 (6 bases). The CDR3 length is 15 residues. Germline-derived CDR1 and CDR2 are MDHEN and SYDVKM. Trimming stripped 6 bases from V and 4 bases from J, with 13 bases between. Written as DNA, the CDR3 is TGTGCCAGCAGCCCACAGGGTTCCGGGGCCAACGTCCTGACTTTC. Its protein is CASSPQGSGANVLTF. The full variable domain, its missing parts supplied by reference TRBV28 and TRBJ2-6, is DVKVTQSSRYLVKRTGEKVFLECVQDMDHENMFWYRQDPGLGLRLIYFSYDVKMKEKGDIPEGYSVSREKKERFSLILESASTNQTSMYLCASSPQGSGANVLTFGAGSRLTVL.

The chain has TRBV6-6 and TRBJ2-7; TRBD2 is a possible D gene (5 bases). Between the trimmed V and J ends, which lost 5 bases and 3 bases, there was a span of 14 bases. This CDR3 has 14 amino acids. Germline CDR1 is MNHNY and CDR2 is SVGAGI (reference sequence). The DNA for the CDR3 is TGTGCCAGCAGTAAGGACGGACGGGACTACGAGCAGTACTTC. It translates to CASSKDGRDYEQYF.

In DNA, the CDR3 is TGTGCCAGCAGCCCCCCTAGTAAGGGCACCGGGGAGCTGTTTTTT. It is translated as CASSPPSKGTGELFF. The chain recombines TRBV28 with TRBJ2-2; D uncertain. CDR3 length: 15 residues. V lost 6 bases and J lost 4, with 15 bases in between. Germline-derived CDR1 and CDR2 are MDHEN and SYDVKM.

The chain recombines TRBV28 with TRBJ2-1, with a possible D match to TRBD2 (5 bases). This CDR3 has 18 residues. The V end was cut by 4 bases, the J end by 7 bases, with 26 bases between. Germline V gene lookup returns CDR1 MDHEN and CDR2 SYDVKM. DNA of the CDR3: TGTGCCAGCAGTTCGACACACCTAGTCGGGGAATTGAAGAATGAGCAGTTCTTC. Its translation is CASSSTHLVGELKNEQFF.

The chain joins TRBV7-9 to TRBJ2-7, with 10 positions matching TRBD2. The V and J ends lost 1 base and 4 bases, in that order; junction bases with no gene match: 7. CDR3 size: 16 residues. From germline, CDR1 is SEHNR and CDR2 FQNEAQ (reference sequence). The DNA of the CDR3 is TGTGCCAGCAGCTTAGTCCCTAGCGGGAGAGAGTACGAGCAGTACTTC. Its translation: CASSLVPSGREYEQYF.

The chain couples TRBV27 to TRBJ2-3; 8 bases are shared with TRBD1. Germline CDR1 and CDR2: MNHEY and SMNVEV (reference sequence). The CDR3 length is 15 residues. The trim removed 3 bases at V and 4 bases at J, leaving 6 bases unmatched. The CDR3 sequence: CASSFRGRGADTQYF. The CDR3 DNA sequence: TGTGCCAGCAGTTTCAGGGGGCGAGGAGCAGATACGCAGTATTTT.